This T cell receptor (beta chain) was captured in a study of OX40 agonist ivuxolimab in advanced cancers. Produced via immunoSEQ multiplex PCR; TCRdb's table is partial and in-frame only. The table has tens of thousands of clones, more than 70% seen once; the top ten hold 5.5% to 7%. Germline CDR1 and CDR2: SGHTA and FQGTGA. V was pared by 5 bases and J by 7 bases, with 2 bases of the junction left unmatched. This CDR3 comprises 13 residues. The material sequenced was CD4+ or CD8+ T cells sorted from blood, taken in a trial of the OX40 agonist ivuxolimab. The chain carries TRBV7-3 and TRBJ1-3; 10 bases are shared with TRBD1. The TCR sequence derives from an adult with an advanced solid tumor such as melanoma, head and neck, liver or kidney cancer. The CDR3 DNA is TGTGCCAGCAGCCCGGGACAGGGGAACACCATATATTTT. Its translation is CASSPGQGNTIYF.